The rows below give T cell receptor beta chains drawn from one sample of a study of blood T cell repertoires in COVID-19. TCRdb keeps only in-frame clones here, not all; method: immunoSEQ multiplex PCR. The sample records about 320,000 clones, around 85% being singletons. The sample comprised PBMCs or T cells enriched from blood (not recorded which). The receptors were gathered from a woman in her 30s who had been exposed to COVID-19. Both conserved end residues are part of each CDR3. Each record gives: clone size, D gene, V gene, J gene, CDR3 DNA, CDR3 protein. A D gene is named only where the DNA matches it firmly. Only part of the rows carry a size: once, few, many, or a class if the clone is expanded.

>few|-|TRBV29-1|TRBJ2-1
TGCAGCGTTGTTGGAGGATACAATGAGCAGTTCTTC
CSVVGGYNEQFF
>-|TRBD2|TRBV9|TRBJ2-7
TGTGCCAGCAGCGTACGATCGGAACTAGCGGGAAGGGTTCGTGAGCAGTACTTC
CASSVRSELAGRVREQYF
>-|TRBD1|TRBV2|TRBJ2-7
TGTGCCAGCAGAGTAACAGGGGGTCTGATCTACGAGCAGTACTTC
CASRVTGGLIYEQYF
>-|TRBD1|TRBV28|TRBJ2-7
TGTGCCAGCAGCATCCGGGACAGCTACGAGCAGTACTTC
CASSIRDSYEQYF
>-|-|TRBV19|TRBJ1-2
TGTGCCAGTAGTATCGCAGGGGCTGGCTACACCTTC
CASSIAGAGYTF
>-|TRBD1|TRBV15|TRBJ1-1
TGTGCCACCAGCATAAACAGGGGGTGGACTGAAGCTTTCTTT
CATSINRGWTEAFF
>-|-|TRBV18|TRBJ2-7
TGTGCCAGCTCACCGGGAACAGGTTCCGAGCAGTACTTC
CASSPGTGSEQYF
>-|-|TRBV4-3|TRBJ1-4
TGCGCCAGCAGCCAAGAAATCGGAGCGGCTAATGAAAAACTGTTTTTT
CASSQEIGAANEKLFF
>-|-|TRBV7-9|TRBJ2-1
TGTGCCAGCAGCCCACTGACTAGGCTAAACAATGAGCAGTTCTTC
CASSPLTRLNNEQFF
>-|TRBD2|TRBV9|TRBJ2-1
TGTGCCAGCAGCGTAGAACTAGCGGGGACGAACAATGAGCAGTTCTTC
CASSVELAGTNNEQFF
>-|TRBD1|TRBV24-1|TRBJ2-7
TGTGCCACCAGTGATCGTACCGGGACAGGGATTTACGAGCAGTACTTC
CATSDRTGTGIYEQYF
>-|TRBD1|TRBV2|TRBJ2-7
TGTGCCAGCACCGCGGGACAGGGGGTAACCTACGAGCAGTACTTC
CASTAGQGVTYEQYF
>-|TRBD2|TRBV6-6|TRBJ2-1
TGTGCCAGCAGTCGCAGGGTTTCACCTAGCGGGGGTCCCTACAATGAGCAGTTCTTC
CASSRRVSPSGGPYNEQFF
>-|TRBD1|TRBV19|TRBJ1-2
TGTGCCAGTAGTATAGCCCAACAGGGGGGCTATGGCTACACCTTC
CASSIAQQGGYGYTF
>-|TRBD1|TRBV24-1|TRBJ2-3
TGTGCCACCGTCAGTTCAGGGGGCTCAGATACGCAGTATTTT
CATVSSGGSDTQYF
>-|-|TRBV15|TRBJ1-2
TGTGCCACCAGCAGAGATCCCAACCAAGGACACTCTAACTATGGCTACACCTTC
CATSRDPNQGHSNYGYTF
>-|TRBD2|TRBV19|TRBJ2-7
TGTGCCAGTAGTCCTAGCGGCCTTACCTACGAGCAGTACTTC
CASSPSGLTYEQYF
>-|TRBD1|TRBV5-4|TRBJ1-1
TGTGCCAGCAGCTTGGCCAGGGGGGTGGGAGTCGACACTGAAGCTTTCTTT
CASSLARGVGVDTEAFF
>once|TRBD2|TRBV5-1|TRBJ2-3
TGCGCCAGCAGTTATAGTGGGACTAGCGGGCGGTCTTCAGATACGCAGTATTTT
CASSYSGTSGRSSDTQYF